The 2 T cell receptor beta chains given below trace back to one sample, sequenced in a study of blood T cell repertoires in COVID-19. Data came from immunoSEQ multiplex PCR; TCRdb stores just in-frame clones and leaves some out. The sample has under 200,000 clones, about 88% seen once; the top ten hold roughly 2%. Sequenced: peripheral blood. The receptor set was obtained from a man aged 45-65 years who had recovered from COVID-19.

The chain employs TRBV6-5 and TRBJ2-7; 10 nucleotides align to TRBD1. The V and J ends lost 6 bases and 2 bases, in that order; junction bases with no gene match: 4. The CDR3 totals 14 residues. From germline, CDR1 is MNHEY and CDR2 SVGAGI. This CDR3 reads CASRGGTGAYEQYF. The CDR3, as DNA: TGTGCCAGCAGGGGAGGGACAGGGGCCTACGAGCAGTACTTC.

The chain recombines TRBV2 with TRBJ1-1; D remains unclear. CDR1 and CDR2 (germline): SNHLY, FYNNEI. The V end was cut by 6 bases, the J end by 3 bases, with 14 bases between. The CDR3 is 14 residues long. CDR3 loop: CASSDGVGDTEAFF. The CDR3 DNA is TGTGCCAGCAGCGATGGGGTCGGGGACACTGAAGCTTTCTTT.